These 24 T cell receptor beta chains were sequenced from one sample in a study of CD8+CD57+ T cells in acquired aplastic anemia (dated by TCRdb to 2017 to 2018). The listed sequencing device is Illumina HiSeq 2000. Genomic DNA served as template for TCR beta VDJ combination and CDR3 sequence profiling. Starting from the raw public reads, TCRdb applied fastp trimming at Q25, assembled clones with MiXCR and retained in-frame beta chains. Rows merge per CDR3 protein into single entries with the most common DNA and genes. The sample table shows 170,000 or so distinct CDR3 sequences, and 40% to 60% are seen once. The leading ten clones occupy about 30% of the sample. Expansion of CD8+CD57+ cells had been shown by flow cytometry in the patients chosen for sequencing. Specimen: sorted CD4+, CD8+, or CD8+CD57+ T cells (not recorded which) from PBMCs. The receptors stem from a human donor with aplastic anemia.

This clonotype has only a few counts. The CDR3, as DNA: TGTGCCTCCAGATCCCAGGTCTACGAGCAGTACTTC. It codes for CASRSQVYEQYF. The genes are TRBV27 and TRBJ2-7; D call uncertain. The ends were cut back, 11 bases at V and 3 bases at J, with 14 bases in the middle. This CDR3 has 12 residues. Germline lookup yields CDR1 MNHEY and CDR2 SMNVEV (reference sequence).

Written as DNA, the CDR3 is TGTGCCAGTAGTAACTGGGACAGGACGAATCAGCCCCAGCATTTT. Amino acid sequence: CASSNWDRTNQPQHF. This chain links TRBV19 with TRBJ1-5; 8 bases map to TRBD1. The CDR3 sequence is 15 residues long. The V and J ends lost 4 bases and 4 bases, in that order; junction bases with no gene match: 6. Per germline, CDR1 LNHDA and CDR2 SQIVND (reference sequence).

This clonotype was recorded many times. V usage is TRBV12-3 or TRBV12-4 and J usage is TRBJ1-2; D is perhaps TRBD1 (6 bases). V dropped 5 bases and J dropped 6 bases, with 13 bases sitting between them. This CDR3 contains 13 residues. The CDR3 nucleotides read TGTGCCAGCAGTCGTACAGGGATGGATGGCTACACCTTC. It encodes CASSRTGMDGYTF.

The chain couples TRBV19 to TRBJ1-4, with D perhaps matching TRBD1 (5 bases). In germline, CDR1 is LNHDA, CDR2 SQIVND (reference sequence). V shed 3 bases and J shed 7 bases, with 12 bases lying between them. This CDR3 is 14 amino acids long. CDR3 amino acids: CASSILEGTEKLFF. The CDR3 DNA reads TGTGCCAGTAGTATTCTCGAGGGGACTGAAAAACTGTTTTTT. The full variable domain, with the rest looked up from reference TRBV19 and TRBJ1-4, is DGGITQSPKYLFRKEGQNVTLSCEQNLNHDAMYWYRQDPGQGLRLIYYSQIVNDFQKGDIAEGYSVSREKKESFPLTVTSAQKNPTAFYLCASSILEGTEKLFFGSGTQLSVL.

For this clonotype: A much bigger clone sits one base away, suggesting this may be a read error. V usage is TRBV5-1 and J usage is TRBJ1-4; tentatively, D is TRBD1 (5 bases). The CDR3 sequence is 15 residues long. Germline loops: CDR1 SGHRS, CDR2 YFSETQ. This CDR3 is CAIDRREPTNKKLFF. The CDR3 DNA reads TGCGCCATCGACCGCAGGGAACCAACTAATAAAAAACTGTTTTTT.

This clonotype was observed at least ten times. The rearrangement uses TRBV19 and TRBJ2-4; D might be TRBD2 (6 bases). Germline lookup yields CDR1 LNHDA and CDR2 SQIVND (reference sequence). V lost 5 bases to trimming and J lost 4 bases, with 12 bases between them. The CDR3 sequence is 14 residues long. For the CDR3, the DNA is TGTGCCAGTAGTGAGGAGGGCCGGAAAAACATTCAGTACTTC. This sequence encodes CASSEEGRKNIQYF.

This clonotype was observed at least ten times. The chain employs TRBV30 and TRBJ2-7; 15 bases are a match to TRBD2. In germline, CDR1 is GTSNPN, CDR2 SVGIG (reference sequence). V shed 5 bases, J shed 4 bases, and the junction held 0 bases outside the gene matches. CDR3 size: 13 residues. The CDR3 spells CAWGLAGGYEQYF. The CDR3 bases are TGTGCCTGGGGACTAGCGGGAGGGTACGAGCAGTACTTC. Full variable domain (outside the CDR3, taken from reference TRBV30 and TRBJ2-7): SQTIHQWPATLVQPVGSPLSLECTVEGTSNPNLYWYRQAAGRGLQLLFYSVGIGQISSEVPQNLSASRPQDRQFILSSKKLLLSDSGFYLCAWGLAGGYEQYFGPGTRLTVT.

This clonotype was picked up many times. The rearrangement links TRBV19 to TRBJ2-7, with 8 bases aligning to TRBD1. The CDR3 length is 14 residues. The germline gives CDR1 LNHDA, CDR2 SQIVND (reference sequence). The ends lost 5 bases at V and 4 bases at J; junction bases unmatched: 7. The CDR3 region has the DNA TGTGCCAGTAGTGCCGCAACAGGGGGTTACGAGCAGTACTTC. This translates into CASSAATGGYEQYF.

This clonotype showed up many times. The chain carries TRBV6-6 and TRBJ2-5; 8 nucleotides match TRBD1. CDR3 length equals 17 residues. Losses at the gene ends were 7 bases for V and 1 base for J; bases not matched to a gene: 14. Germline lookup yields CDR1 MNHNY and CDR2 SVGAGI (reference sequence). CDR3 residues: CASKLPISQGAQETQYF. The CDR3 DNA follows: TGTGCCAGCAAGTTACCCATCAGCCAGGGGGCCCAAGAGACCCAGTACTTC.

This sequence joins TRBV11-2 and TRBJ2-5, with a tentative D call TRBD1 (6 bases). V was trimmed by 5 bases and J by 4 bases, leaving 17 bases between them. Germline loops: CDR1 SGHAT, CDR2 FQNNGV. The CDR3 covers 15 residues. The CDR3 coding sequence is TGTGCCAGCAGCAGAATCAGGGGTGGGGGAGAGACCCAGTACTTC. It is translated as CASSRIRGGGETQYF.

This clonotype was counted many times. The J gene is TRBJ1-2, the V gene TRBV7-6; a weak D match, TRBD1 (5 bases). The V gene lost 5 bases and the J gene lost 3 bases, with 16 bases spanning the gap. This CDR3 region has 15 residues. CDR1 SGHVS and CDR2 FNYEAQ come from the germline V gene. The CDR3, as DNA: TGTGCCAGCAGCCCCGGCAAGGACACTTACTATGGCTACACCTTC. Residues: CASSPGKDTYYGYTF.

This clonotype was detected many times. The chain couples TRBV7-9 to TRBJ2-3; D is undetermined. Germline V CDR1 and CDR2: SEHNR, FQNEAQ (reference sequence). This CDR3 has 12 residues. The ends were cut back, 4 bases at V and 2 bases at J, with 4 bases in the middle. CDR3 nucleotide sequence: TGTGCCAGCAGCTCTTTCACAGATACGCAGTATTTT. Its protein is CASSSFTDTQYF.

This clonotype came up many times. CDR3 in amino acids: CASSLYPYEQYF. The DNA for the CDR3 is TGTGCCAGCAGCTTGTACCCCTACGAGCAGTACTTC. The V gene is TRBV5-4, the J gene TRBJ2-7; D gene unclear. V gave up 1 base and J gave up 2 bases, with 4 bases separating them. Per the germline V gene, CDR1 is SGHNT and CDR2 is YYREEE (reference sequence). The CDR3 runs to 12 residues.

The chain has TRBV10-3 and TRBJ1-1, with 7 bases lining up with TRBD1. The CDR3 is made up of 13 amino acids. J gave up 3 bases and V 4 bases, and 2 bases lay outside the gene matches. In germline, CDR1 is ENHRY, CDR2 SYGVKD. The CDR3 spells CAISGDRDTEAFF. CDR3 DNA: TGTGCCATCAGTGGAGACAGGGACACTGAAGCTTTCTTT.

This clonotype occurred a few times. The V gene is TRBV25-1, the J gene TRBJ1-1; D ambiguous. Germline V lookup: CDR1 MGHDK, CDR2 SYGVNS. The ends were cut back, 1 base at V and 8 bases at J, with 14 bases in the middle. The length of the CDR3 is 14 residues. The CDR3 nucleotides read TGTGCCAGCAGTGAATTAGGAGCCGCAGCCGAAGCTTTCTTT. Encoded protein: CASSELGAAAEAFF.

The chain uses TRBV25-1 and TRBJ2-7; 7 nucleotides align to TRBD2. CDR3 length equals 14 residues. V lost 7 bases, J lost 7 bases, and 13 bases stayed unmatched. Germline lookup yields CDR1 MGHDK and CDR2 SYGVNS. The CDR3 nucleotides are TGTGCCAGCACCTCGGGACTACCCCCTGGGGAGCAGTACTTC. It translates to CASTSGLPPGEQYF.

Concerning this clonotype: The conserved phenylalanine or tryptophan normally closing the CDR3 is absent here, so this likely arose from a read error. The gene calls are TRBV20-1 and TRBJ2-3; 9 bases match TRBD2. V lost 3 bases, J lost 7 bases, and 11 bases stayed unmatched. The germline CDR1 and CDR2 sequences are DFQATT and SNEGSKA (reference sequence). The CDR3 spans 15 residues. CDR3 nucleotides: TGCAGTGCTAGTCGGCCTAGCGGGGCGGCTAATACGCAGTATCTT. It is translated as CSASRPSGAANTQYL.

At least ten counts were recorded for this clonotype. This chain uses TRBV10-1 with TRBJ1-2; 8 bases line up with TRBD1. J was trimmed by 0 bases and V by 5 bases; bases with no gene match: 11. The CDR3 covers 17 residues. Germline CDR1 and CDR2: WNHNN and SYGVQD (reference sequence). The CDR3 is CASSTGTGSYTNYGYTF. The DNA of the CDR3 is TGCGCCAGCAGTACCGGGACAGGATCCTATACTAACTATGGCTACACCTTC.

This clonotype was seen only once. The chain joins TRBV25-1 to TRBJ1-4, with D possibly matching TRBD1 (5 bases). This CDR3 is 15 amino acids long. CDR1 MGHDK and CDR2 SYGVNS come from the germline V gene. Trimming left V 3 bases short and J 6 bases short, with 14 bases between. CDR3 amino acids: CASSDSQAEDEKLFF. DNA for the CDR3: TGTGCCAGCAGTGACTCACAGGCAGAGGATGAAAAACTGTTTTTT.

This clonotype came up a few times. This chain's CDR3 is CASSLASPPGTQYF. The CDR3 DNA reads as TGTGCCAGCAGCTTAGCTTCGCCTCCGGGTACGCAGTATTTT. The chain joins TRBV7-9 to TRBJ2-3, with no clear D. The CDR3 runs 14 residues. With 0 bases removed from V and 8 bases from J, the gap between germline ends came to 12 bases. Germline V gene lookup returns CDR1 SEHNR and CDR2 FQNEAQ (reference sequence).

This clonotype has only one observation. The chain uses TRBV10-3 and TRBJ2-3; TRBD2 agrees at 13 bases. This CDR3 comprises 16 residues. V was clipped by 4 bases and J by 4 bases; unmatched bases: 5. CDR1 and CDR2 from the germline V gene are ENHRY and SYGVKD. The CDR3 loop reads CAISGGLAGESDTQYF. The CDR3 nucleotides read TGTGCCATCAGTGGTGGACTAGCGGGAGAATCAGATACGCAGTATTTT.

The genes are TRBV7-6 and TRBJ2-2; a weak D match, TRBD1 (5 bases). V lost 4 bases, J lost 4 bases, and 13 bases lay in between. CDR1 SGHVS and CDR2 FNYEAQ come from the germline V gene. The CDR3 runs 15 residues. The CDR3 bases are TGTGCCAGCAGCTCAGGGTCTTCCGCCACCGGGGAGCTGTTTTTT. Translation gives CASSSGSSATGELFF.

The V and J genes are TRBV6-1 and TRBJ2-2, with 9 bases fitting TRBD1. The CDR3 is 15 residues long. Per germline, CDR1 MNHNS and CDR2 SASEGT. The V gene end was trimmed by 6 bases and the J gene end by 4 bases; junction bases not matched to a gene: 6. DNA of the CDR3: TGTGCCAGCAGCGGACAGGGGTGGGTCACCGGGGAGCTGTTTTTT. Protein: CASSGQGWVTGELFF.

The rearrangement joins TRBV7-8 to TRBJ2-7; D possibly corresponds to TRBD2 (6 bases). In germline, CDR1 is SGHVS, CDR2 FQNEAQ. The length of the CDR3 is 12 residues. V shed 4 bases and J shed 7 bases, with 11 bases lying between them. The CDR3 DNA reads as TGTGCCAGCAGCTCCTCCCGGGGGGAGCAGTACTTC. This gives the protein CASSSSRGEQYF.